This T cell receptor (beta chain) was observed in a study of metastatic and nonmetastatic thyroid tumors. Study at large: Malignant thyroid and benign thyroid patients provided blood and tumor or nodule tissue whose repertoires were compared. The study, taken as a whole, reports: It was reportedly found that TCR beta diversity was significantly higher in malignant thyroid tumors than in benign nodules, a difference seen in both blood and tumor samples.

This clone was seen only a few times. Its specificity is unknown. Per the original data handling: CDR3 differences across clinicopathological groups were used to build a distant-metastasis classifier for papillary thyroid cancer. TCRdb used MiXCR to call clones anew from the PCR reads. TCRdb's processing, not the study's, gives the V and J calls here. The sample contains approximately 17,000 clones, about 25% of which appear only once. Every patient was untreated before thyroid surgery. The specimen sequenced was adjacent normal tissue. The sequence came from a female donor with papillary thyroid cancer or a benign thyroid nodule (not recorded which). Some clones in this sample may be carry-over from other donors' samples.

CDR3 sequence (DNA): TGTGCCAGCAGTTACTGTCCGGGGGAGCAGTACTTC. Translating it yields CASSYCPGEQYF. The V call is TRBV6-6, the J call TRBJ2-7; the D gene is possibly TRBD2 (5 bases). Germline V gene lookup returns CDR1 MNHNY and CDR2 SVGAGI (reference sequence). Trimming removed 1 base at V and 7 bases at J, with 8 bases between. The CDR3 extends over 12 amino acids.